This T cell receptor (beta chain) came from a study of T cells in Graves' hyperthyroidism and ophthalmopathy. Amplification targeted TCR beta CDR3 regions from RNA transcripts. In the first-round RT-PCR of the TCR CDR3, the HTBI primer set was used. TCRdb called the multiplex PCR reads again in MiXCR, with one record for every CDR3 protein. The data hold 400,000 to 550,000 distinct CDR3 sequences, with roughly a quarter observed a single time. Whole-study findings and limits: Appearing also in blood were most of the thyroid clonotypes expanded above 0.001.

This clonotype was found many times. Its target is unknown. A read error is possible here, since a much larger clone lies one base away. V dropped 3 bases and J dropped 3 bases, with 9 bases sitting between them. CDR3 length: 13 residues. The receptor comes from a woman aged 25 to 39 with Graves' ophthalmopathy. The chain has TRBV12-3 or TRBV12-4 and TRBJ2-7, with TRBD1 as a possible D gene (6 bases). Sequencing was performed on blood. In DNA form, the CDR3 reads TGTGCCAGCAGTTTGGGACACGGCTACGAGCAGTACTTC. Residues: CASSLGHGYEQYF.